This T cell receptor (beta chain) was identified in a study of B cell selection in AIRE deficiency. Regulatory T cells were sorted as CD4+CD25hiCD127low/negative cells. Here immunoSEQ multiplex PCR was the method, and the copy in TCRdb shows in-frame clones only, minus some. The sample has about 21,000 clones, 85% to 95% seen once; the top ten hold 2%. The V gene end was trimmed by 2 bases and the J gene end by 15 bases; junction bases not matched to a gene: 8. Germline V gives CDR1 MNHEY, CDR2 SVGAGI. The CDR3 length is 13 residues. Study-wide results and limits: In TCRBV usage, CDR3 length and diversity, patient Tconv and Treg cells matched healthy donors. Around 31% of healthy-shared Treg TCRbeta sequences appeared in patient Tconv cells. Of a few thousand shared Treg TCRbeta sequences, around 30% were healthy-only, approximately 9.9% patient-only. Only TCRbeta was sequenced; roughly 38% of shared healthy Treg sequences appeared in Tconv.

Points on this clone: Its antigen is not identified.

The chain has TRBV6-5 and TRBJ2-1; 9 bases are a match to TRBD1. The clonotype originates from a human donor with AIRE deficiency. The specimen was Tregs sorted from PBMCs. CDR3 nucleotides: TGTGCCAGCAGTTACCAACCGGGACAGGGTCGGTTCTTC. It specifies CASSYQPGQGRFF.